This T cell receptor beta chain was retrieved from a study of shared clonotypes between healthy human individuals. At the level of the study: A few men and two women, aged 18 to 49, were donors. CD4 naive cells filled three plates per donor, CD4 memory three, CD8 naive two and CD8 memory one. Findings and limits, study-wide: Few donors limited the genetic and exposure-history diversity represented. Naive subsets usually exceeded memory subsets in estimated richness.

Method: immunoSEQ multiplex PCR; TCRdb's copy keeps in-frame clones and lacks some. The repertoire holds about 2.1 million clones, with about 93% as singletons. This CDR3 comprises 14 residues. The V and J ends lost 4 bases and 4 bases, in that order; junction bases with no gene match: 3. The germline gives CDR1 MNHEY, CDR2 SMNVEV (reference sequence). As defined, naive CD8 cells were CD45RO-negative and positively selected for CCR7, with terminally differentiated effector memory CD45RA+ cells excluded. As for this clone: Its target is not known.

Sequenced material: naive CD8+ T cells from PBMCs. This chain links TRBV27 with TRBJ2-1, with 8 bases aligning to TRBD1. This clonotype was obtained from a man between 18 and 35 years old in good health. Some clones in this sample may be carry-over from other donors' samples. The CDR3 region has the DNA TGTGCCAGCAGTTCGGGACAGGAATACAATGAGCAGTTCTTC. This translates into CASSSGQEYNEQFF.